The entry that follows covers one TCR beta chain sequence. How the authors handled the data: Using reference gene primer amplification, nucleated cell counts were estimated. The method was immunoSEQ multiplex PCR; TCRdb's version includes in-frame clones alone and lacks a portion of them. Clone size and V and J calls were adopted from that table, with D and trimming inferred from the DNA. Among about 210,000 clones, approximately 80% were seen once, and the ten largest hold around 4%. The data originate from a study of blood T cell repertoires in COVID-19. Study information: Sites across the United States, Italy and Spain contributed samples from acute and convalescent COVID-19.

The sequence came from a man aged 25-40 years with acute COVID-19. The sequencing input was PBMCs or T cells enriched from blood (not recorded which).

The CDR3 nucleotides are TGTGCCAGCAGTCCCCGTACAGGGACTAGCGGGAAAGAGACCCAGTACTTC. Amino acids: CASSPRTGTSGKETQYF. V usage is TRBV28 and J usage is TRBJ2-5; 13 nucleotides agree with TRBD2. V gave up 5 bases and J gave up 3 bases; unmatched junction bases: 9. Per the germline V gene, CDR1 is MDHEN and CDR2 is SYDVKM. The CDR3 runs to 17 residues.